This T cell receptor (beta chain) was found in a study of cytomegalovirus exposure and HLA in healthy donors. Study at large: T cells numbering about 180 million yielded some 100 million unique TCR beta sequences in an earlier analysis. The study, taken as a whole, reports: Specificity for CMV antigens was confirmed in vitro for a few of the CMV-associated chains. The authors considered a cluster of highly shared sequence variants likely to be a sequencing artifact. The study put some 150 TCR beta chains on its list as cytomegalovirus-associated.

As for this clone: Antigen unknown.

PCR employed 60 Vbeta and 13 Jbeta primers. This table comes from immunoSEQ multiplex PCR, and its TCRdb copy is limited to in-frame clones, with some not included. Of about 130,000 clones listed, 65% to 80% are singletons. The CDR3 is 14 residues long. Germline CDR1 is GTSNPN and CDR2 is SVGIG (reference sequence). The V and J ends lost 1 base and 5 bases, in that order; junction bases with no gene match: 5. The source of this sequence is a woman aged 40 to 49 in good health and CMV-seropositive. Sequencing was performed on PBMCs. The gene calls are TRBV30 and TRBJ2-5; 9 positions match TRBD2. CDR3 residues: CAWSALSGGETQYF. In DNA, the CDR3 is TGTGCCTGGAGTGCCCTAAGCGGGGGGGAGACCCAGTACTTC.